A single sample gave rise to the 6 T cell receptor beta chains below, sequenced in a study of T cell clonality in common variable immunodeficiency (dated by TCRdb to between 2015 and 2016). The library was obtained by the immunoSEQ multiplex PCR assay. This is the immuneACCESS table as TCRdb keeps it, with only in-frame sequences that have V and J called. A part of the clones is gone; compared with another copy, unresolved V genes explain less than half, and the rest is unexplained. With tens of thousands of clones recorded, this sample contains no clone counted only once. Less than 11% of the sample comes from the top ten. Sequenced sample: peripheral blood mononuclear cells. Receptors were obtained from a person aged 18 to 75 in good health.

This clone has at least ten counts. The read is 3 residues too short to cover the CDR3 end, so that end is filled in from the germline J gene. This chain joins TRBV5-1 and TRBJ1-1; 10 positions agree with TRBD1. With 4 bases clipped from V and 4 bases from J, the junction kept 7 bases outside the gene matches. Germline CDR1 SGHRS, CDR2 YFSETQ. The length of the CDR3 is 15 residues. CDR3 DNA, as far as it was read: TGCGCCAGCAGCCTCTTGACAGGGGGCATCACTGAA. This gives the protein CASSLLTGGITE. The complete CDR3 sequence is CASSLLTGGITEAFF.

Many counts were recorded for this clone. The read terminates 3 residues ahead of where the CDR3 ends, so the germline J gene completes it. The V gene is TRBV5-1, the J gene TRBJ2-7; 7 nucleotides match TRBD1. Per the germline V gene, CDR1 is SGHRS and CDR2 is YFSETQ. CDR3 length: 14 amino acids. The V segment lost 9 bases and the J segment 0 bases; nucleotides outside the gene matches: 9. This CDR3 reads CATKGTANSYEQYF. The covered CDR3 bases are TGCGCCACCAAGGGGACAGCCAACTCCTACGAG.

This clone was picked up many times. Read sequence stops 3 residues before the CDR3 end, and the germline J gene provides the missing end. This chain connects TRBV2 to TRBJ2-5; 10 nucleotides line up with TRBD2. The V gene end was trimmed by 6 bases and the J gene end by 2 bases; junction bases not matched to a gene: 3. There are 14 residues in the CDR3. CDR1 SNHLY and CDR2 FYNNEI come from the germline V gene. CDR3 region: CASSGTSVQETQYF. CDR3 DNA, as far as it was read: TGTGCCAGCAGCGGGACTAGCGTACAAGAGACC.

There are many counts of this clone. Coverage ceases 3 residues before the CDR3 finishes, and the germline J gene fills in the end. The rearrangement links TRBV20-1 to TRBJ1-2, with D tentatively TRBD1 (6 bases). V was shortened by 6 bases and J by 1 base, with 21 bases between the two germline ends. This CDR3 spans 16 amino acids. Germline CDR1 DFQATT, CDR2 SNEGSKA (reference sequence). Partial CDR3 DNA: TGCAGTGCCTCTACAGGGTCGGGGGGTGGTAACTATGGC. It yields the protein CSASTGSGGGNYG. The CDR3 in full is CSASTGSGGGNYGYTF.

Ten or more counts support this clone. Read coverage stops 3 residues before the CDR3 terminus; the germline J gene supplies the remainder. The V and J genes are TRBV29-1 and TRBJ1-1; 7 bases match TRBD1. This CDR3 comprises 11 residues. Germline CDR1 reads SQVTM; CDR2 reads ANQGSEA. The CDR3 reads CSVYRGLTAFF. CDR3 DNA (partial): TGCAGCGTTTACAGGGGACTTACG.

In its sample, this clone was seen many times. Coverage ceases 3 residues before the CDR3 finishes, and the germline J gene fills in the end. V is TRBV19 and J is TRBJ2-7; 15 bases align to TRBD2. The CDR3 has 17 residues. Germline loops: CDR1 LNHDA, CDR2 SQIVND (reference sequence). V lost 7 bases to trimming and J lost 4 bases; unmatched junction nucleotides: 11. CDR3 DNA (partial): TGTGCCAGTACTAAGGGACTAGCGGGGGGCCCACCTTACGAG. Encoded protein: CASTKGLAGGPPYE. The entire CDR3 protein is CASTKGLAGGPPYEQYF.